This entry lists 12 T cell receptor beta chains sequenced from one sample in a study of blood T cell repertoires in COVID-19. Produced via immunoSEQ multiplex PCR; TCRdb's table is partial and in-frame only. Of about 270,000 clones in the sample, around 86% were seen once. The sequencing sample was made of peripheral blood. The source of these receptors is a woman aged 80 or older with COVID-19, enrolled during active disease.

V usage is TRBV7-3 and J usage is TRBJ1-1; no reliable D call. The CDR3 totals 15 residues. Germline V CDR1 and CDR2: SGHTA, FQGTGA. Trimming left V 0 bases short and J 5 bases short, with 13 bases between. Written as DNA, the CDR3 is TGTGCCAGCAGCTTAACGTCGGACTACCGGACTGAAGCTTTCTTT. This sequence encodes CASSLTSDYRTEAFF.

This sequence joins TRBV5-6 and TRBJ1-5, with D perhaps matching TRBD1 (5 bases). Trimming pared 4 bases from V and 0 bases from J, leaving 8 bases between. The V gene's germline CDR1 is SGHDT and CDR2 YYEEEE. CDR3 length equals 14 residues. CDR3 sequence reads: CASSPTGSNQPQHF. CDR3 in DNA: TGTGCCAGCAGCCCAACAGGTAGCAATCAGCCCCAGCATTTT.

J is TRBJ1-1 and V is TRBV7-9, with D possibly being TRBD1 (5 bases). Germline CDR1 is SEHNR and CDR2 is FQNEAQ (reference sequence). This CDR3 is built from 13 residues. V was cut by 1 base and J by 8 bases, with 11 bases left in between. In DNA form, the CDR3 reads TGTGCCAGCAGCTTAGGGTTCGACAGAGAAGCTTTCTTT. This gives the protein CASSLGFDREAFF.

The rearrangement joins TRBV4-1 to TRBJ2-7; tentative D call: TRBD1 (5 bases). V dropped 0 bases and J dropped 5 bases, with 11 bases sitting between them. CDR1 and CDR2 from the germline V gene are MGHRA and YSYEKL. The CDR3 has 14 residues. The CDR3 is CASSQEAGPDEQYV. DNA for the CDR3: TGCGCCAGCAGCCAAGAGGCAGGGCCCGACGAGCAGTACGTC.

The chain couples TRBV29-1 to TRBJ2-3; D unresolved. Germline assignment: CDR1 SQVTM and CDR2 ANQGSEA. The CDR3 spans 13 residues. Trimming removed 0 bases at V and 7 bases at J, with 11 bases between. CDR3 loop: CSVEDRGGHTQYF. CDR3 coding DNA: TGCAGCGTTGAAGATCGTGGCGGTCATACGCAGTATTTT.

The chain uses TRBV7-2 and TRBJ1-5; 9 bases line up with TRBD1. The junction had 10 bases not matched to a gene; V was cut back by 1 base and J by 0 bases. This CDR3 comprises 19 residues. Per the germline V gene, CDR1 is SGHTA and CDR2 is FQGNSA. This CDR3 reads CASSLVTGTGTYSNQPQHF. The CDR3 bases are TGTGCCAGCAGCTTAGTGACTGGGACAGGGACTTATAGCAATCAGCCCCAGCATTTT.

This clone was seen a single time. This sequence joins TRBV30 and TRBJ2-3; 7 positions match TRBD1. The CDR3 contains 16 residues. The ends lost 1 base at V and 3 bases at J; junction bases unmatched: 10. Germline CDR1 is GTSNPN and CDR2 is SVGIG (reference sequence). The CDR3 DNA sequence: TGTGCCTGGAGTGCAAATACAGGGGCCTTAACAGATACGCAGTATTTT. It translates to CAWSANTGALTDTQYF.

This chain uses TRBV5-1 with TRBJ1-3; no reliable D call. V was shortened by 7 bases and J by 0 bases, with 8 bases between the two germline ends. CDR1 and CDR2 from the germline V gene are SGHRS and YFSETQ. The CDR3 runs to 13 residues. The DNA of the CDR3 is TGCGCCAGCGGTGAGGGCTCTGGAAACACCATATATTTT. Its translation is CASGEGSGNTIYF.

This sequence joins TRBV5-4 and TRBJ1-6; 9 bases match TRBD1. Trimming took 4 bases from V and 10 from J; bases not matched to a gene: 6. The CDR3 loop spans 14 amino acids. Per germline, CDR1 SGHNT and CDR2 YYREEE (reference sequence). The CDR3 reads CASSPGTGQSPLHF. CDR3 sequence (DNA): TGTGCCAGCAGCCCCGGGACAGGGCAATCACCCCTCCACTTT.

The rearrangement joins TRBV19 to TRBJ2-1; 7 nucleotides match TRBD2. Trimming took 9 bases from V and 0 from J; bases not matched to a gene: 5. The CDR3 extends over 14 amino acids. Per the germline V gene, CDR1 is LNHDA and CDR2 is SQIVND (reference sequence). Written as DNA, the CDR3 is TGTGCCAGCCGGGACTATGGCTCCTACAATGAGCAGTTCTTC. Amino acid sequence: CASRDYGSYNEQFF.

In this sample, this clone turned up once. The chain links TRBV7-2 to TRBJ2-1; 8 bases match TRBD1. The junction had 8 bases not matched to a gene; V was cut back by 1 base and J by 15 bases. The CDR3 contains 13 residues. The V gene's germline CDR1 is SGHTA and CDR2 FQGNSA. DNA for the CDR3: TGTGCCAGCAGCTTAGAGTTTCTCGGACAGGGGTTCTTC. Amino acids: CASSLEFLGQGFF.

This clone appeared a single time. The chain is built from TRBV27 and TRBJ1-5; a weak D match, TRBD1 (6 bases). The CDR3 sequence is 15 residues long. Germline V lookup: CDR1 MNHEY, CDR2 SMNVEV (reference sequence). Trimming removed 6 bases from V and 4 bases from J, with 16 bases in between. The CDR3 sequence: CASRPYGTQNQPQHF. The DNA of the CDR3 is TGTGCCAGCAGACCCTACGGGACACAAAATCAGCCCCAGCATTTT.